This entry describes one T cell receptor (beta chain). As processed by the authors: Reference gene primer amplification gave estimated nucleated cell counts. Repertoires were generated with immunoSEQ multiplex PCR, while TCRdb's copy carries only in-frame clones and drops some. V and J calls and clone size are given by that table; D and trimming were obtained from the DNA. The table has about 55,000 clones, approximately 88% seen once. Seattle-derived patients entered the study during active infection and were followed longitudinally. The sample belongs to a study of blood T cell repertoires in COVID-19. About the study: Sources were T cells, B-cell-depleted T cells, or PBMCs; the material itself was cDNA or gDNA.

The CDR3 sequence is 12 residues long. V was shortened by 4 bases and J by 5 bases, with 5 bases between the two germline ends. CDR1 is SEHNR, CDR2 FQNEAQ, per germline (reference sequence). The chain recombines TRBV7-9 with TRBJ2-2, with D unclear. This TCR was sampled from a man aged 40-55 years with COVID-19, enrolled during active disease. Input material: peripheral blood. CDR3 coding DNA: TGTGCCAGCAGCTCATCAACCGGGGAGCTGTTTTTT. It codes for CASSSSTGELFF.